The 25 T cell receptor beta chains given below trace back to one sample, sequenced in a study of long-term antiretroviral therapy in people with HIV. Researchers ran immunoSEQ v3.0 at survey level. The method was immunoSEQ multiplex PCR; TCRdb's version includes in-frame clones alone and lacks a portion of them. In the table there are some 47,000 clones, more than 90% of which are singletons. The sample in question was unsorted PBMCs, obtained 3.7 years after starting antiretroviral therapy. These TCRs come from a woman aged 45-60 years with HIV.

V usage is TRBV21-1 and J usage is TRBJ1-1. TRBV21-1 is annotated as a pseudogene. This CDR3 region has 16 residues. Here the CDR3 DNA reads TGTGCCAGCAGCAAAGGTCCAGGGCGGAGGGTCACTGAAGCTTTCTTT. It translates to CASSKGPGRRVTEAFF.

This clone was detected only a few times. The rearrangement joins TRBV6-5 to TRBJ1-2, with 8 positions matching TRBD1. The CDR3 spans 15 residues. The J segment lost 10 bases and the V segment lost 6 bases, leaving 16 bases of the junction unmatched. CDR1 and CDR2 (germline): MNHEY, SVGAGI. The CDR3 DNA reads as TGTGCCAGCAGCTGGATCCCGGGACAGGCAATCAACTACACCTTC. It translates to CASSWIPGQAINYTF.

The chain carries TRBV5-8 and TRBJ1-5, with unresolved D. V was pared by 0 bases and J by 6 bases, with 1 base between. Germline CDR1 reads SGHTS; CDR2 reads YDEGEE. CDR3 length equals 11 residues. CDR3 in DNA: TGTGCCAGCAGCTTGGTTCAGCCCCAGCATTTT. As protein: CASSLVQPQHF.

This chain uses TRBV7-8 with TRBJ1-4; TRBD1 agrees at 9 bases. CDR3 size: 18 residues. CDR1 and CDR2 from the germline V gene are SGHVS and FQNEAQ. The V gene end was trimmed by 1 base and the J gene end by 8 bases; junction bases not matched to a gene: 14. CDR3 DNA sequence: TGTGCCAGCAGCTTAGGTCCCGCAACAGGGGGCGCAGGGGAAAAACTGTTTTTT. Its protein product is CASSLGPATGGAGEKLFF.

The chain combines TRBV5-1 with TRBJ2-2, with D uncertain. The germline CDR1 and CDR2 sequences are SGHRS and YFSETQ. This CDR3 region has 12 residues. Between the trimmed V and J ends, which lost 5 bases and 3 bases, there was a span of 5 bases. The CDR3 bases are TGCGCCAGCAGAACAGACACCGGGGAGCTGTTTTTT. Translated: CASRTDTGELFF.

The chain combines TRBV30 with TRBJ1-2; 8 positions match TRBD1. Germline CDR1 and CDR2: GTSNPN and SVGIG (reference sequence). The V and J ends lost 1 base and 4 bases, in that order; junction bases with no gene match: 8. There are 15 residues in the CDR3. The CDR3 loop reads CAWSGGTGSFYGYTF. CDR3 nucleotides: TGTGCCTGGAGTGGTGGGACAGGCTCCTTCTATGGCTACACCTTC.

V usage is TRBV9 and J usage is TRBJ2-5; 12 nucleotides match TRBD1. The germline V gene has CDR1 SGDLS and CDR2 YYNGEE. The junction had 5 bases not matched to a gene; V was cut back by 0 bases and J by 5 bases. This CDR3 has 16 amino acids. As DNA, the CDR3 is TGTGCCAGCAGCGTAGAGGGACAGGGGGCTTTGGAGACCCAGTACTTC. Translation gives CASSVEGQGALETQYF.

Here the CDR3 DNA reads TGCGCCAGCAGCCAAGATCTTGGGACTAAATACAATGAGCAGTTCTTC. This sequence encodes CASSQDLGTKYNEQFF. The genes are TRBV4-3 and TRBJ2-1, with 7 bases fitting TRBD2. The junction had 6 bases not matched to a gene; V was cut back by 0 bases and J by 4 bases. The CDR3 loop spans 16 amino acids. Germline-derived CDR1 and CDR2 are LGHNA and YSLEER.

The chain joins TRBV20-1 to TRBJ2-1; 7 nucleotides match TRBD1. The CDR3 spans 11 residues. Trimming cost V 6 bases and J 9 bases; bases outside gene matches: 5. Germline V gene data show CDR1 as DFQATT and CDR2 as SNEGSKA (reference sequence). CDR3 sequence: CSARQGTEQFF. In DNA, the CDR3 is TGCAGTGCCCGACAGGGAACTGAGCAGTTCTTC.

V and J are TRBV6-5 and TRBJ1-4; the D is unclear. Germline CDR1 and CDR2: MNHEY and SVGAGI. This CDR3 is 14 amino acids long. Trimming took off 7 bases at V and 3 bases at J, with 12 bases between the two ends. This chain's CDR3 is CASKEGAANEKLFF. The CDR3 DNA sequence: TGTGCCAGCAAGGAGGGAGCGGCTAATGAAAAACTGTTTTTT.

This clone was counted a single time. The V gene is TRBV5-6, the J gene TRBJ2-7, with 7 positions matching TRBD1. Germline assignment: CDR1 SGHDT and CDR2 YYEEEE. With 3 bases clipped from V and 0 bases from J, the junction kept 3 bases outside the gene matches. The CDR3 loop spans 14 amino acids. The chain's CDR3 is CASSSGTVSYEQYF. The CDR3 nucleotides read TGTGCCAGCAGCTCGGGGACAGTCTCCTACGAGCAGTACTTC. Based on the CDR3 plus reference TRBV5-6 and TRBJ2-7, the full variable domain is DAGVTQSPTHLIKTRGQQVTLRCSPKSGHDTVSWYQQALGQGPQFIFQYYEEEERQRGNFPDRFSGHQFPNYSSELNVNALLLGDSALYLCASSSGTVSYEQYFGPGTRLTVT.

V usage is TRBV5-5 and J usage is TRBJ1-4; D uncertain. V lost 2 bases and J lost 6, with 8 bases in between. CDR3 length equals 13 residues. CDR1 and CDR2 from the germline V gene are SGHKS and YYEKEE (reference sequence). The CDR3 region has the DNA TGTGCCAGCAGCTTTATCGGGGATGAAAAACTGTTTTTT. Translation gives CASSFIGDEKLFF.

The rearrangement joins TRBV27 to TRBJ2-7, with TRBD2 identical over 12 bases. Germline trimming cut 3 bases from V and 2 bases from J; bases unmatched to any gene: 2. In germline, CDR1 is MNHEY, CDR2 SMNVEV (reference sequence). The CDR3 extends over 15 amino acids. The CDR3 loop reads CASSFGLAGPYEQYF. CDR3 nucleotides: TGTGCCAGCAGTTTTGGACTAGCGGGGCCCTACGAGCAGTACTTC.

This clone was seen a single time. V gene TRBV7-9 combines with J gene TRBJ1-1; D call uncertain. Trimming stripped 5 bases from V and 1 base from J, with 8 bases between. Germline lookup yields CDR1 SEHNR and CDR2 FQNEAQ (reference sequence). The CDR3 is 13 amino acids. The CDR3 DNA follows: TGTGCCAGCAGCATCCAAGAGAACACTGAAGCTTTCTTT. As protein: CASSIQENTEAFF.

Only one count was recorded for this clone. V gene TRBV6-5 combines with J gene TRBJ2-2; possible D gene TRBD2, 6 bases. The CDR3 has 13 amino acids. Germline V gives CDR1 MNHEY, CDR2 SVGAGI. The V end lost 5 bases, the J end lost 4 bases, and 8 bases lay between the germline ends. As DNA, the CDR3 is TGTGCCAGCAGTACCGGGAGCACCGGGGAGCTGTTTTTT. It translates to CASSTGSTGELFF.

The J gene is TRBJ2-7, the V gene TRBV2; D unresolved. CDR1 is SNHLY and CDR2 is FYNNEI in the germline V gene. The CDR3 loop spans 12 amino acids. V lost 4 bases and J 3 bases, leaving 7 bases between the germline ends. CDR3 bases: TGTGCCAGCAGTGTCTACCGCTACGAGCAGTACTTC. It codes for CASSVYRYEQYF.

CDR3 in amino acids: CSVERGNTEAFF. CDR3 in DNA: TGCAGCGTGGAACGTGGGAACACTGAAGCTTTCTTT. The chain couples TRBV29-1 to TRBJ1-1; D is undetermined. Trimming shortened V by 6 bases and J by 1 base, and 9 bases separated the two germline ends. The CDR3 runs to 12 residues. Germline CDR1 SQVTM, CDR2 ANQGSEA.

This chain joins TRBV29-1 and TRBJ1-1; the D is unclear. CDR1 and CDR2 (germline): SQVTM, ANQGSEA. The CDR3 has 12 residues. Trimming left V 0 bases short and J 4 bases short, with 6 bases between. DNA of the CDR3: TGCAGCGTTGAAGAGGTTTCCACTGAAGCTTTCTTT. This translates into CSVEEVSTEAFF.

The gene calls are TRBV7-2 and TRBJ1-2, with no clear D. Between the trimmed V and J ends, which lost 0 bases and 4 bases, there was a span of 6 bases. The CDR3 contains 13 residues. CDR1 is SGHTA, CDR2 FQGNSA, per germline. The CDR3 protein is CASSLASSYGYTF. The CDR3 DNA sequence: TGTGCCAGCAGCTTAGCGTCGAGCTATGGCTACACCTTC. Full variable domain (missing parts from reference TRBV7-2 and TRBJ1-2): GAGVSQSPSNKVTEKGKDVELRCDPISGHTALYWYRQSLGQGLEFLIYFQGNSAPDKSGLPSDRFSAERTGGSVSTLTIQRTQQEDSAVYLCASSLASSYGYTFGSGTRLTVV.

In DNA, the CDR3 is TGTGCCAGCAGCTTGGCGGGGTGGGCAGATACGCAGTATTTT. It codes for CASSLAGWADTQYF. The V call is TRBV7-3, the J call TRBJ2-3, with D perhaps matching TRBD2 (6 bases). In germline, CDR1 is SGHTA, CDR2 FQGTGA. This CDR3 has 14 residues. V lost 3 bases to trimming and J lost 4 bases, with 11 bases between them.

In nucleotides, the CDR3 is TGTGCCAGCAGCTCCCCCTACGAGCAGTACTTC. Translating it yields CASSSPYEQYF. The chain uses TRBV6-6 and TRBJ2-7; no firm D call. V lost 6 bases, J lost 2 bases, and 5 bases lay in between. The CDR3 sequence is 11 residues long. Germline-derived CDR1 and CDR2 are MNHNY and SVGAGI (reference sequence).

The rearrangement links TRBV10-2 to TRBJ2-1; no definite D call. This CDR3 region has 15 residues. V was clipped by 5 bases and J by 0 bases, with 11 bases between them. Per germline, CDR1 WSHSY and CDR2 SAAADI. The CDR3 DNA reads TGCGCCAGCAGTTTCGGAGAGAGCTCCTACAATGAGCAGTTCTTC. Its translation: CASSFGESSYNEQFF.

The V call is TRBV7-9, the J call TRBJ2-2; weak D call: TRBD1 (5 bases). V shed 0 bases and J shed 0 bases, with 11 bases lying between them. Germline V lookup: CDR1 SEHNR, CDR2 FQNEAQ (reference sequence). The CDR3 spans 17 residues. The CDR3 reads CASSLATWTPNTGELFF. CDR3 DNA: TGTGCCAGCAGCTTAGCGACCTGGACACCGAACACCGGGGAGCTGTTTTTT. The complete variable domain, with remaining parts taken from reference TRBV7-9 and TRBJ2-2, reads DTGVSQNPRHKITKRGQNVTFRCDPISEHNRLYWYRQTLGQGPEFLTYFQNEAQLEKSRLLSDRFSAERPKGSFSTLEIQRTEQGDSAMYLCASSLATWTPNTGELFFGEGSRLTVL.

This sequence joins TRBV6-5 and TRBJ2-2; 7 bases map to TRBD1. The germline CDR1 and CDR2 sequences are MNHEY and SVGAGI. CDR3 length: 14 amino acids. Unmatched junction bases numbered 8, after V lost 8 bases and J lost 5 bases. The CDR3 DNA reads as TGTGCCAGCCAGCGGCCACAGGGGACCGGGGAGCTGTTTTTT. It encodes CASQRPQGTGELFF.

The gene calls are TRBV5-1 and TRBJ1-6; possible D gene TRBD1, 5 bases. CDR1 is SGHRS, CDR2 YFSETQ, per germline. This CDR3 has 15 residues. The germline V and J ends were trimmed by 0 bases and 3 bases, with 7 bases remaining between them. The CDR3 loop reads CASSLAGGYNSPLHF. The CDR3 coding sequence is TGCGCCAGCAGCTTGGCCGGGGGCTATAATTCACCCCTCCACTTT.